What follows is one T cell receptor (beta chain) and its context. Clones were read by immunoSEQ multiplex PCR, and TCRdb kept only the in-frame ones, dropping some. This sample has about 60,000 clones, with 90% to 95% found just once. The data originate from a study of T cell changes during pregnancy in multiple sclerosis. Sequencing was performed on peripheral blood, taken in the first trimester of pregnancy. This TCR derives from a female donor with multiple sclerosis, enrolled in a pregnancy study.

CDR3 protein: CAWIPPPGGGAYNEQFF. DNA of the CDR3: TGTGCCTGGATTCCCCCCCCTGGCGGGGGGGCTTACAATGAGCAGTTCTTC. The chain carries TRBV30 and TRBJ2-1; 9 positions agree with TRBD2. V was clipped by 4 bases and J by 4 bases; unmatched bases: 14. CDR3 size: 17 residues. Germline CDR1 and CDR2: GTSNPN and SVGIG (reference sequence). Full variable domain (remainder filled in from reference TRBV30 and TRBJ2-1): SQTIHQWPATLVQPVGSPLSLECTVEGTSNPNLYWYRQAAGRGLQLLFYSVGIGQISSEVPQNLSASRPQDRQFILSSKKLLLSDSGFYLCAWIPPPGGGAYNEQFFGPGTRLTVL.